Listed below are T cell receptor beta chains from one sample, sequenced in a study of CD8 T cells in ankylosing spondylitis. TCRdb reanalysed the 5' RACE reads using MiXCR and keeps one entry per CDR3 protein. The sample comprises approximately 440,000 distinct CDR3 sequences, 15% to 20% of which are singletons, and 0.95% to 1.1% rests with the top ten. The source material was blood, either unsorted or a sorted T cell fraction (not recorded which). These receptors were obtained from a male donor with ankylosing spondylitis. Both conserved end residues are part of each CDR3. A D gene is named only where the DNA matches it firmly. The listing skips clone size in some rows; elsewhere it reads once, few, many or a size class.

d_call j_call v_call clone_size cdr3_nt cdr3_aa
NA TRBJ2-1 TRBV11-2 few TGTGCCAGCAGCTTAACTAGATTGGGCATTGAGCAGTTCTTC CASSLTRLGIEQFF
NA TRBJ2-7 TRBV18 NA TGTGCCAGCTCACCATCAACAGGGGACTACTACGAGCAGTACTTC CASSPSTGDYYEQYF
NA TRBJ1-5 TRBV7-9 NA TGTGCCAGCAGCTTAGCCGCAGGGCGCAATCAGCCCCAGCATTTT CASSLAAGRNQPQHF
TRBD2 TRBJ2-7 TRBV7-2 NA TGTGCCAGCAGCAGTCCTAGCGGGACTTACGAGCAGTACTTC CASSSPSGTYEQYF
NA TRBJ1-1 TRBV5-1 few TGCGCCAGCAGCTTCTTGGATAGTACCCTCGAAGCTTTCTTT CASSFLDSTLEAFF
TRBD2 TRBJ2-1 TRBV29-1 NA TGCAGCGTCCCCCCCCCGGGACTAGCAGCCTACAATGAGCAGTTCTTC CSVPPPGLAAYNEQFF
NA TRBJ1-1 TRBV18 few TGTGCCAGCTCACGGATGGGAGTCGCCCAACCGGACACTGAAGCTTTCTTT CASSRMGVAQPDTEAFF
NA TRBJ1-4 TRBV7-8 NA TGTGCCAGCAGCTACAGGACCACTAATGAAAAACTGTTTTTT CASSYRTTNEKLFF
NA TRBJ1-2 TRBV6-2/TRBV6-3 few TGTGCCAGCATCCCCTCCGGGACGGGACACTATGGCTACACCTTC CASIPSGTGHYGYTF
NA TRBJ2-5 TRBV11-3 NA TGTGCCAGCAGCTTAGTCGGAAGGGATGAGACCCAGTACTTC CASSLVGRDETQYF
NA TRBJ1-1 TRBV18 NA TGTGCCAGCTCACCGCTGGGGGGCCCAAACACTGAAGCTTTCTTT CASSPLGGPNTEAFF
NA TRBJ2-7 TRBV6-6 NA TGTGCCAGCAGTTATTACAGTTCCTACGAGCAGTACTTC CASSYYSSYEQYF
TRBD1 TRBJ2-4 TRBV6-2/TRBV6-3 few TGTGCCAGCAGTTACTCGAGGGACAGCCTAAAAAACATTCAGTACTTC CASSYSRDSLKNIQYF
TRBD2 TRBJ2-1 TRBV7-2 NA TGTGCCAGCAGCTCAGGACTAGCCGAGTACAATGAGCAGTTCTTC CASSSGLAEYNEQFF
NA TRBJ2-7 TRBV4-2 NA TGTGCCAGCAGCCAAGGGACAGCGCAATACGAGCAGTACTTC CASSQGTAQYEQYF
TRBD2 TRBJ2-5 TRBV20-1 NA TGCAGTGCTAGGCCGGGGGGAGAGGAGACCCAGTACTTC CSARPGGEETQYF
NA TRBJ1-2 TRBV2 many TGTGCCAGCGAGAGGGGGAACTATGGCTACACCTTC CASERGNYGYTF
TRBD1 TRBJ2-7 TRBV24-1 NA TGTGCCACCAGTGACGGACAGGGGCCCGAGCAGTACTTC CATSDGQGPEQYF
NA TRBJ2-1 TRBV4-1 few TGCGCCAGCAGCCAAGTTGCGGGTGTAGGGTACAATGAGCAGTTCTTC CASSQVAGVGYNEQFF
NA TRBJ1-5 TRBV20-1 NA TGCAGTGCTAGAGCCGGGGCGAAGCATTTT CSARAGAKHF
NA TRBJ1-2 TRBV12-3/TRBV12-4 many TGTGCCAGCAGCGACTCACGGCGTGGCTACACCTTC CASSDSRRGYTF
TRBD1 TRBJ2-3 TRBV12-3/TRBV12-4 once TGTGCCAGCAGTTTAGACAGGGGGCTCAAAGATACGCAGTATTTT CASSLDRGLKDTQYF
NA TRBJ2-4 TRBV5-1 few TGCGCCAGCAGCTTTGACACCTACCCCAAAAACATTCAGTACTTC CASSFDTYPKNIQYF
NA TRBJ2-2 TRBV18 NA TGTGCCAGCTCACCACCTTCCGGGGAGCTGTTTTTT CASSPPSGELFF